The 17 T cell receptor beta chains given below trace back to one sample, sequenced in a study of regulatory T cells in long-lasting Graves disease. Time point reported: newly diagnosed GD, antithyroid drugs for less than 3 months. PBMCs were the source of the RNA used for TCR sequencing. CDR3-region Arm-PCR and iRepertoire HTBI primers produced the TCR beta libraries. In TCRdb, the multiplex PCR reads were re-called with MiXCR into one record per CDR3 protein. The repertoire holds hundreds of thousands of distinct CDR3 sequences, around 12% seen once, with approximately 9.6% in the top ten. This sample also belongs to another study, concerning T cells in Graves' hyperthyroidism and ophthalmopathy.

The material was peripheral blood mononuclear cells (PBMCs), obtained at new diagnosis, from a patient treated with antithyroid drugs. The receptors were sampled from a woman aged 25 to 45 with Graves disease.

This chain links TRBV30 with TRBJ2-1; D ambiguous. CDR3 length: 13 residues. Per germline, CDR1 GTSNPN and CDR2 SVGIG (reference sequence). Trimming left V 0 bases short and J 4 bases short, with 7 bases between. The CDR3 here is CAWSVDRYNEQFF. The CDR3 DNA follows: TGTGCCTGGAGTGTGGACCGGTACAATGAGCAGTTCTTC.

The rearrangement joins TRBV2 to TRBJ2-5; 8 bases agree with TRBD1. V was pared by 6 bases and J by 5 bases, with 17 bases of the junction left unmatched. The CDR3 sequence is 17 residues long. CDR1 SNHLY and CDR2 FYNNEI come from the germline V gene. The CDR3 DNA sequence: TGTGCCAGCAGCTTAGGGGGATTGCAGGGGGCCGGGGAGACCCAGTACTTC. Translated, it gives CASSLGGLQGAGETQYF. The whole variable domain, remainder taken from reference TRBV2 and TRBJ2-5, is EPEVTQTPSHQVTQMGQEVILRCVPISNHLYFYWYRQILGQKVEFLVSFYNNEISEKSEIFDDQFSVERPDGSNFTLKIRSTKLEDSAMYFCASSLGGLQGAGETQYFGPGTRLLVL.

The sample holds many counts of this clonotype. This sequence joins TRBV12-3 or TRBV12-4 and TRBJ1-2; D possibly corresponds to TRBD1 (5 bases). The ends were cut back, 3 bases at V and 8 bases at J, with 13 bases in the middle. The CDR3 length is 13 residues. The DNA of the CDR3 is TGTGCCAGCAGTTTTCCGGGACCCGGCGGCTACACCTTC. The encoded protein is CASSFPGPGGYTF.

The V call is TRBV11-2, the J call TRBJ2-4; possibly TRBD2 for D (5 bases). Trimming took 8 bases from V and 0 from J, leaving 14 bases between them. This CDR3 spans 15 amino acids. CDR1 is SGHAT and CDR2 is FQNNGV in the germline V gene. CDR3 DNA sequence: TGTGCCAGCTCTCGAATTCGGGGAGCCAAAAACATTCAGTACTTC. Its protein is CASSRIRGAKNIQYF. Together with reference TRBV11-2 and TRBJ2-4, the CDR3 gives the full variable domain: EAGVAQSPRYKIIEKRQSVAFWCNPISGHATLYWYQQILGQGPKLLIQFQNNGVVDDSQLPKDRFSAERLKGVDSTLKIQPAKLEDSAVYLCASSRIRGAKNIQYFGAGTRLSVL.

The chain uses TRBV2 and TRBJ2-1; 12 bases align to TRBD2. Germline V gene sequence: CDR1 SNHLY, CDR2 FYNNEI. The CDR3 sequence is 17 residues long. Unmatched junction bases numbered 6, after V lost 6 bases and J lost 0 bases. This CDR3 reads CASRLGLAGSSYNEQFF. The CDR3 nucleotides are TGTGCCAGCAGGCTAGGACTAGCGGGAAGCTCCTACAATGAGCAGTTCTTC.

A note on this clonotype: The junction and the germline gene differ at one end; a read error may be behind it. The rearrangement joins TRBV11-2 to TRBJ2-3, with 7 bases aligning to TRBD1. Germline CDR1 is SGHAT and CDR2 is FQNNGV. The length of the CDR3 is 16 residues. CDR3 bases: TGTGCCGGCAGCTCTTCGTTTCGGACAGGCACAGATACACAGTATTTT. It encodes CAGSSSFRTGTDTQYF.

At least ten counts were recorded for this clonotype. The rearrangement uses TRBV12-3 or TRBV12-4 and TRBJ2-3; possible D gene TRBD2, 5 bases. The CDR3 covers 13 residues. V was pared by 8 bases and J by 1 base, with 10 bases between. The CDR3: CASLLSGTDTQYF. Written as DNA, the CDR3 is TGTGCCAGCCTACTTAGCGGCACAGATACGCAGTATTTT.

Regarding this clonotype: Since a much larger clone is just one base distant, this may be a read error. This chain uses TRBV19 with TRBJ2-7, with D tentatively TRBD1 (5 bases). The germline V gene has CDR1 LNHDA and CDR2 SQIVND (reference sequence). Between the trimmed V and J ends, which lost 4 bases and 7 bases, there was a span of 20 bases. The CDR3 is made up of 15 amino acids. CDR3 loop: CASSNVGRSYNEQYF. The DNA of the CDR3 is TGTGCCAGTAGTAATGTGGGGCGGTCCTACAATGAGCAGTACTTC.

About this clonotype: A read error is possible here, since a much larger clone lies one base away. It is likely a read error, because the conserved phenylalanine at the end of the CDR3 is missing. The rearrangement uses TRBV28 and TRBJ1-4; D is ambiguous. Trimming removed 0 bases from V and 8 bases from J, with 1 base in between. Germline V CDR1 and CDR2: MDHEN, SYDVKM. CDR3 size: 11 residues. The CDR3 DNA reads as TGTGCCAGCAGTTTATGGGAAAAACTGTTTTTA. This sequence encodes CASSLWEKLFL.

This clonotype was counted only a few times. The V gene is TRBV3-1, the J gene TRBJ2-7; maybe TRBD1 (5 bases). The CDR3 extends over 16 amino acids. Per the germline V gene, CDR1 is LGHDT and CDR2 is YNNKEL (reference sequence). V lost 2 bases to trimming and J lost 3 bases, with 17 bases between them. CDR3 in amino acids: CASSQIFPDTHYEQYF. In DNA form, the CDR3 reads TGTGCCAGCAGCCAAATTTTTCCGGACACTCACTACGAGCAGTACTTC.

V and J are TRBV13 and TRBJ2-3; D is undetermined. Per germline, CDR1 PRHDT and CDR2 FYEKMQ (reference sequence). Between the trimmed V and J ends, which lost 6 bases and 4 bases, there was a span of 14 bases. This CDR3 comprises 14 residues. CDR3 DNA: TGTGCCAGCAGACAGATAGAGGTCCCAGATACGCAGTATTTT. This translates into CASRQIEVPDTQYF.

The table lists this clonotype with a few counts. The chain combines TRBV12-3 or TRBV12-4 with TRBJ1-4; possible D gene TRBD1, 5 bases. This CDR3 region has 15 residues. The germline V and J ends were trimmed by 6 bases and 7 bases, with 18 bases remaining between them. This chain's CDR3 is CASSPAGLRGEKLFF. The CDR3 bases are TGTGCCAGCAGCCCCGCTGGGCTGAGGGGTGAAAAACTGTTTTTT.

The rearrangement uses TRBV15 and TRBJ2-1; D might be TRBD1 (5 bases). The CDR3 length is 13 residues. Germline lookup yields CDR1 LNHNV and CDR2 YYDKDF (reference sequence). Trimming took 4 bases from V and 5 from J, leaving 9 bases between them. CDR3 sequence reads: CATSIGHNNEQFF. The CDR3 nucleotides read TGTGCCACCAGCATAGGACACAACAATGAGCAGTTCTTC.

This clonotype was seen ten or more times. This chain links TRBV7-2 with TRBJ1-1; D gene ambiguous. The V end was cut by 5 bases, the J end by 8 bases, with 9 bases between. This CDR3 is 11 amino acids long. Germline lookup yields CDR1 SGHTA and CDR2 FQGNSA. The CDR3 region is CASSAVREAFF. CDR3 DNA sequence: TGTGCCAGCAGCGCCGTAAGGGAAGCTTTCTTT.

To note about this clonotype: Since a much larger clone is just one base distant, this may be a read error. The rearrangement uses TRBV20-1 and TRBJ1-1; no definite D call. The CDR3 runs 14 residues. CDR1 DFQATT and CDR2 SNEGSKA come from the germline V gene (reference sequence). The CDR3, as DNA: TGCAGTGCTAGGGAGCCCACGAGCGTAGATACGCACTATTTT. Translating gives CSAREPTSVDTHYF.

The V gene is TRBV15, the J gene TRBJ2-6; D remains unclear. Germline V gives CDR1 LNHNV, CDR2 YYDKDF (reference sequence). CDR3 length: 14 residues. V was cut by 5 bases and J by 1 base, with 6 bases left in between. CDR3 protein: CATSYASGANVLTF. In DNA form, the CDR3 reads TGTGCCACCAGCTACGCATCTGGGGCCAACGTCCTGACTTTC.

This clonotype came up many times. V and J are TRBV7-9 and TRBJ2-1; 7 bases agree with TRBD2. The CDR3 is 16 amino acids. Germline CDR1 is SEHNR and CDR2 is FQNEAQ (reference sequence). J was trimmed by 3 bases and V by 4 bases; bases with no gene match: 9. CDR3 region: CASSSTGASGYNEQFF. In DNA, the CDR3 is TGTGCCAGCAGCTCTACCGGGGCTAGCGGCTACAATGAGCAGTTCTTC.